This T cell receptor (beta chain) was captured in a study of T cell responses to AZD1222 COVID-19 vaccine. Only in-frame clones appear in the TCRdb table, and some are missing; sequencing was by immunoSEQ multiplex PCR. The sample includes 50,000 to 75,000 clones, roughly three quarters of them seen just once. Study findings and constraints: As reported, nearly half of all spike-specific TCRs target variant regions that are unmutated.

As concerns this clone: Its antigen is currently unknown.

Trimming removed 8 bases at V and 2 bases at J, with 4 bases between. CDR1 and CDR2 (germline): SGHTA, FQGNSA. The CDR3 extends over 10 amino acids. The material was peripheral blood, obtained on day 0 of AZD1222 vaccination. The rearrangement links TRBV7-2 to TRBJ2-7; D gene unclear. The receptor comes from an adult in good health. The CDR3 coding sequence is TGTGCCAGCGCCGCCTACGAGCAGTACTTC. It translates to CASAAYEQYF.